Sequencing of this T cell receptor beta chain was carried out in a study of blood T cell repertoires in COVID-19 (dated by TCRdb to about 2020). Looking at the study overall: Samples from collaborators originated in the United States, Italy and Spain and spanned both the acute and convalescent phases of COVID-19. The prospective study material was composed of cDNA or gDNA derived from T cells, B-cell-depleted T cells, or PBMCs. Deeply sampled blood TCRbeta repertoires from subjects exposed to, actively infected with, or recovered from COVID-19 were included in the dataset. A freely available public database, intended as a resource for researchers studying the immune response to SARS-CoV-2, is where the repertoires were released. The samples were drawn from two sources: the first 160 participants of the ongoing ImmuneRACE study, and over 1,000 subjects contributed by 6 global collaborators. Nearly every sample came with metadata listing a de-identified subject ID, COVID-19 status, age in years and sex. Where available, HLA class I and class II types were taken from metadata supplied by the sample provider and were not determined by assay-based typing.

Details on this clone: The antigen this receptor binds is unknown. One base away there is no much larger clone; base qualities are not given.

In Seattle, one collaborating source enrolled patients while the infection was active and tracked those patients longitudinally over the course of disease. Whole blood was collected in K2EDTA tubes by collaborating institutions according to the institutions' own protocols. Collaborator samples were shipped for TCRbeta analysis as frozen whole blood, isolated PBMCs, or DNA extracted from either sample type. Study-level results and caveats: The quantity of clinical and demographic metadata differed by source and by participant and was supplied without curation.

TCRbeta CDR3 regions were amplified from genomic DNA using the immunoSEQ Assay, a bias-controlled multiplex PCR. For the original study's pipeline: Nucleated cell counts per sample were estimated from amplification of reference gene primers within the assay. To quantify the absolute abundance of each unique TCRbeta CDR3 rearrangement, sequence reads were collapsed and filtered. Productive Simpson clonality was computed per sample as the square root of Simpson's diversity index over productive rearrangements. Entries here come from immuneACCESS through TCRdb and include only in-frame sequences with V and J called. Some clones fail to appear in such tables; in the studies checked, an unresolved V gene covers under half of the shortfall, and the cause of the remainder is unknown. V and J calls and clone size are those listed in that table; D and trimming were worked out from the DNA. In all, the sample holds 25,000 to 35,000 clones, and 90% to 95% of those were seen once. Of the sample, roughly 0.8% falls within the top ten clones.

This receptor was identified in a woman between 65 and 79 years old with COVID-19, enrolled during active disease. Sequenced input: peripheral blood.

The nucleotide sequence is TGTGCCAGCAGTGAATCGGGACAGGGAAACACCATATATTTT. Its protein product is CASSESGQGNTIYF. The rearrangement combines TRBV6-1 with TRBJ1-3, with 7 bases aligning to TRBD1. After removal of 2 bases from V and 4 bases from J, the junction retains 2 bases not matched to a gene. From cysteine to phenylalanine, the CDR3 is 14 amino acids long. The retained sequence is limited to the CDR3, 42 bases, with the frame set at the first base. CDR1 is given as MNHNS and CDR2 as SASEGT, both from the germline V gene.